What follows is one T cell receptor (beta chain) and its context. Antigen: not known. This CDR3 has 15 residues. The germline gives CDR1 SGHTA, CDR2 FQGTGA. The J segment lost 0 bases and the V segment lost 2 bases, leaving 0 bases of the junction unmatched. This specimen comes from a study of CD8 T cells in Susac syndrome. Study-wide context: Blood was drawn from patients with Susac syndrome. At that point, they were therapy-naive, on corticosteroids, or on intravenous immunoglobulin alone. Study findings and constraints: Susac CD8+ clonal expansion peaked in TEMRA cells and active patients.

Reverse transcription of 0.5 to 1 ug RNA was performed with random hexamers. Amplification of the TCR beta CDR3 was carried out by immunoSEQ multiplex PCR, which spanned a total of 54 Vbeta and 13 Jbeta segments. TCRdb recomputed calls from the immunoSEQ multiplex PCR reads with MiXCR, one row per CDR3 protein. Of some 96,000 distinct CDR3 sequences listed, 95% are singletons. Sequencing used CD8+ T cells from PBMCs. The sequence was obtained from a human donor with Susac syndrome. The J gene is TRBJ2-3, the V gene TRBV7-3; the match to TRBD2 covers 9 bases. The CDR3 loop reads CASSLLAGSTDTQYF. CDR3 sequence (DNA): TGTGCCAGCAGCTTACTAGCGGGAAGCACAGATACGCAGTATTTT.